One T cell receptor beta chain is described in this entry. TCRdb keeps only in-frame clones here, not all; method: immunoSEQ multiplex PCR. The repertoire includes 55,000 to 85,000 clones, about 83% of them detected once, and approximately 0.68% sits in the top ten. This entry belongs to a study of OX40 agonist ivuxolimab in advanced cancers. V trimming: 1 base; J trimming: 5 bases; junction bases outside the gene matches: 5. This CDR3 contains 14 residues. Germline-derived CDR1 and CDR2 are SGHAT and FQNNGV. Sequenced here: CD4+ or CD8+ T cells sorted from blood, sampled in a trial of the OX40 agonist ivuxolimab. The source is an adult with an advanced solid tumor such as melanoma, head and neck, liver or kidney cancer. J is TRBJ2-7 and V is TRBV11-2, with 7 bases matching TRBD1. The CDR3 loop is CASSLARGINEQYF. The CDR3, as DNA: TGTGCCAGCAGCTTAGCCAGGGGGATCAACGAGCAGTACTTC.